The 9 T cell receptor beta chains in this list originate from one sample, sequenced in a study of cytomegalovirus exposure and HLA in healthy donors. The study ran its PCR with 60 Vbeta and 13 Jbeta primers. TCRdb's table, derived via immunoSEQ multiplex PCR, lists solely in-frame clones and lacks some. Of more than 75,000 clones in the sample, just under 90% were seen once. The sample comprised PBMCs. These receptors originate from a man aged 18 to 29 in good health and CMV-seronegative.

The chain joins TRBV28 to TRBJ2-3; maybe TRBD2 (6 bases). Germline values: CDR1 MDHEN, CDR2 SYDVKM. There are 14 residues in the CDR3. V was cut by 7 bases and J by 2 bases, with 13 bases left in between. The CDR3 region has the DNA TGTGCCAGCAATCGGGACTCCCACACAGATACGCAGTATTTT. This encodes CASNRDSHTDTQYF. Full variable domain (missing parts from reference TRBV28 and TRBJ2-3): DVKVTQSSRYLVKRTGEKVFLECVQDMDHENMFWYRQDPGLGLRLIYFSYDVKMKEKGDIPEGYSVSREKKERFSLILESASTNQTSMYLCASNRDSHTDTQYFGPGTRLTVL.

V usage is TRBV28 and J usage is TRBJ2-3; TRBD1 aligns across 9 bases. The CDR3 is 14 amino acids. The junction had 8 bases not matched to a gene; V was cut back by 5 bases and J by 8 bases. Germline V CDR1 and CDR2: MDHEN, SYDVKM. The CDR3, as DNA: TGTGCCAGCAGTCCTTTCCGGACAGGGGCTACGCAGTATTTT. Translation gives CASSPFRTGATQYF.

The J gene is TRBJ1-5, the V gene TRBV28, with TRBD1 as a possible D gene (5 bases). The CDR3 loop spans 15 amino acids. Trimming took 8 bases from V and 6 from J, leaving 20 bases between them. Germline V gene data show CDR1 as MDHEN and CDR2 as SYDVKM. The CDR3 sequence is CASGSSGGFSQPQHF. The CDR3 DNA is TGTGCCAGCGGCAGCAGCGGGGGTTTTAGTCAGCCCCAGCATTTT.

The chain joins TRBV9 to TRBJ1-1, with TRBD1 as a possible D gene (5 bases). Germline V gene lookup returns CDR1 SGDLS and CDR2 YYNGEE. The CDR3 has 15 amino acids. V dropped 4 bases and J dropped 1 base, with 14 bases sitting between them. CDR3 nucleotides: TGTGCCAGCAGCTTCGCCGGGGGGTCGAACACTGAAGCTTTCTTT. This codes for CASSFAGGSNTEAFF. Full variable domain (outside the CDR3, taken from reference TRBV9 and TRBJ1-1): DSGVTQTPKHLITATGQRVTLRCSPRSGDLSVYWYQQSLDQGLQFLIQYYNGEERAKGNILERFSAQQFPDLHSELNLSSLELGDSALYFCASSFAGGSNTEAFFGQGTRLTVV.

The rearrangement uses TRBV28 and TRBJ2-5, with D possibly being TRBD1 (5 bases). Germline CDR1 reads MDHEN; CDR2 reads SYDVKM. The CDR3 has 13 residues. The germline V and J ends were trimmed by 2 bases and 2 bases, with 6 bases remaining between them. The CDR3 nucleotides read TGTGCCAGCAGTTTACACAGGCAAGAGACCCAGTACTTC. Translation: CASSLHRQETQYF.

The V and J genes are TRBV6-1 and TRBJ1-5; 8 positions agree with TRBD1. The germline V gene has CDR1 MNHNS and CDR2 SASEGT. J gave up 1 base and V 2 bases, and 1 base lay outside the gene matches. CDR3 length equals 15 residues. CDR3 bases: TGTGCCAGCAGTGAATGGACAGGGAGCAATCAGCCCCAGCATTTT. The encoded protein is CASSEWTGSNQPQHF.

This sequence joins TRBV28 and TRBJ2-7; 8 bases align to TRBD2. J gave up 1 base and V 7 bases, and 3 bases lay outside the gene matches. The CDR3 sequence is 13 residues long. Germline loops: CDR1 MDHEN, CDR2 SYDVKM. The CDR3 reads CASTPGGSYEQYF. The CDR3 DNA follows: TGTGCCAGCACCCCGGGGGGGTCCTACGAGCAGTACTTC.

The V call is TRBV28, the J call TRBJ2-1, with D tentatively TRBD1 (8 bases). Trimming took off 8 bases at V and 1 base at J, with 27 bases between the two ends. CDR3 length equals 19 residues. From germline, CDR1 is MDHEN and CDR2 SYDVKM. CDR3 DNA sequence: TGTGCCAGCCAGTTCAGGGGGCGAGGCGGGAGTGTATCCTACAATGAGCAGTTCTTC. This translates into CASQFRGRGGSVSYNEQFF.

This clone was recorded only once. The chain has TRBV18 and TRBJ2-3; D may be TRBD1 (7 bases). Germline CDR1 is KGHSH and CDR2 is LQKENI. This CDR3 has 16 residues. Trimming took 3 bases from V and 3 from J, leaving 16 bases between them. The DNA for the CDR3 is TGTGCCAGCTCACCGCCGACAGGGAGGAGTACAGATACGCAGTATTTT. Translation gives CASSPPTGRSTDTQYF.